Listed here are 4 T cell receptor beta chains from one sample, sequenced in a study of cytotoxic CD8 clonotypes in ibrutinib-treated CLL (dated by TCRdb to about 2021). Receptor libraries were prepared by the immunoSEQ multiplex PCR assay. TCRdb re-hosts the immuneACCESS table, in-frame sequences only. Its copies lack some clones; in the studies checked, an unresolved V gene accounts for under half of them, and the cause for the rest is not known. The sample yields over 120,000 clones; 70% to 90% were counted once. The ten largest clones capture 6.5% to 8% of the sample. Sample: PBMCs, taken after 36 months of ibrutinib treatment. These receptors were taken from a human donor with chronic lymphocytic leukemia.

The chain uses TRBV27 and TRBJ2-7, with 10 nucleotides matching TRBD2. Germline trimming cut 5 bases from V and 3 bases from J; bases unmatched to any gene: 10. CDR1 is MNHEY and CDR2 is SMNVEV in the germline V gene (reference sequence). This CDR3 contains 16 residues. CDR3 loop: CASSPLSGRAVYEQYF. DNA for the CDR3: TGTGCCAGCAGTCCCCTAAGCGGGAGGGCCGTCTACGAGCAGTACTTC.

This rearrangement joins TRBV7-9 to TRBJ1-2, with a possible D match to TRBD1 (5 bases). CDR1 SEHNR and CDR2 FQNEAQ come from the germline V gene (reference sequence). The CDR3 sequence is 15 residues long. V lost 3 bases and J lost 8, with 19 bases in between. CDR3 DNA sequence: TGTGCCAGCAGCTTTTCAGGGAATATCAGAAGGGGCTACACCTTC. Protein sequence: CASSFSGNIRRGYTF.

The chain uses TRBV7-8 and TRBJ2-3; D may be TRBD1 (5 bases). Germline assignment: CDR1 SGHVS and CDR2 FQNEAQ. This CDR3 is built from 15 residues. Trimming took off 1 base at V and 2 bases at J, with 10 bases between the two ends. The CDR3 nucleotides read TGTGCCAGCAGCTTAGGGCAGGGTGTCACAGATACGCAGTATTTT. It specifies CASSLGQGVTDTQYF.

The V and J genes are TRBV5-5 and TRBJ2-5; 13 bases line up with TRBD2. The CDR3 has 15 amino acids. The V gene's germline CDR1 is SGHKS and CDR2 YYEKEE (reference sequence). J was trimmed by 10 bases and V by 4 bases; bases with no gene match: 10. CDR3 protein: CASSIGLAGAGDQYF. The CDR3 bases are TGTGCCAGCAGCATCGGACTAGCGGGGGCAGGGGACCAGTACTTC. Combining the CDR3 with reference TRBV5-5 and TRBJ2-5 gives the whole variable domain DAGVTQSPTHLIKTRGQQVTLRCSPISGHKSVSWYQQVLGQGPQFIFQYYEKEERGRGNFPDRFSARQFPNYSSELNVNALLLGDSALYLCASSIGLAGAGDQYFGPGTRLLVL.